Listed here are 7 T cell receptor beta chains from one sample, sequenced in a study of shared clonotypes between healthy human individuals. Data came from immunoSEQ multiplex PCR; TCRdb stores just in-frame clones and leaves some out. The sample has around 95,000 clones; under 80% are singletons. The sample comprised memory CD8+ T cells sorted from blood. Subset denoted: CD45RO+ cells pooled with CCR7-negative TemRA cells. These receptors were collected from a man aged 25 to 40 in good health.

The J gene is TRBJ1-5, the V gene TRBV7-9; no firm D call. V was shortened by 4 bases and J by 0 bases, with 7 bases between the two germline ends. The CDR3 runs to 14 residues. CDR1 is SEHNR and CDR2 is FQNEAQ in the germline V gene (reference sequence). CDR3 protein: CASSSDPSNQPQHF. The CDR3 DNA sequence: TGTGCCAGCAGCTCGGACCCTAGCAATCAGCCCCAGCATTTT.

J is TRBJ2-3 and V is TRBV29-1; D remains ambiguous. The CDR3 is 12 amino acids. Deletions cut 0 bases from V and 6 bases from J, with 7 bases between. Germline loops: CDR1 SQVTM, CDR2 ANQGSEA. The CDR3 sequence is CSVEDPGDTQYF. CDR3 sequence (DNA): TGCAGCGTTGAAGATCCTGGGGATACGCAGTATTTT.

V usage is TRBV10-2 and J usage is TRBJ1-4, with D uncertain. Germline V gene data show CDR1 as WSHSY and CDR2 as SAAADI. V shed 0 bases and J shed 8 bases, with 7 bases lying between them. This CDR3 spans 13 amino acids. CDR3 residues: CASSESVGEKLFF. The DNA for the CDR3 is TGCGCCAGCAGTGAGTCGGTCGGGGAAAAACTGTTTTTT.

The genes are TRBV14 and TRBJ1-1; 9 bases line up with TRBD1. This CDR3 comprises 16 residues. V trimming: 4 bases; J trimming: 5 bases; junction bases outside the gene matches: 11. The germline gives CDR1 SGHDN, CDR2 FVKESK. The CDR3 DNA follows: TGTGCCAGCAGCCTCTTCGGACAGGGGATTAGAACTGAAGCTTTCTTT. Translated: CASSLFGQGIRTEAFF.

This clone was observed many times. J is TRBJ2-7 and V is TRBV6-5, with 7 positions matching TRBD1. The CDR3 is 15 residues long. Germline assignment: CDR1 MNHEY and CDR2 SVGAGI. The ends lost 6 bases at V and 0 bases at J; junction bases unmatched: 8. CDR3 DNA: TGTGCCAGCAGCAAGGGGGCATCCTCCTCCTACGAGCAGTACTTC. Translated: CASSKGASSSYEQYF.

This clone appeared a few times. V gene TRBV7-6 combines with J gene TRBJ2-7; D call uncertain. Germline V gene lookup returns CDR1 SGHVS and CDR2 FNYEAQ. The V end was cut by 4 bases, the J end by 3 bases, with 10 bases between. This CDR3 has 13 residues. The DNA for the CDR3 is TGTGCCAGCAGCTCCGGGCCTGACTACGAGCAGTACTTC. It yields the protein CASSSGPDYEQYF.

Notes on this clone: A far more abundant clone sits one base away, making this likely a read error. The rearrangement joins TRBV28 to TRBJ2-7; no reliable D call. The CDR3 is 11 amino acids. The germline gives CDR1 MDHEN, CDR2 SYDVKM. Trimming took 5 bases from V and 2 from J, leaving 4 bases between them. The CDR3 protein is CASSVTYEQYF. The CDR3 region has the DNA TGTGCCAGCAGTGTAACCTACGAGCAGTACTTC.